Listed here are 2 T cell receptor beta chains from one sample, sequenced in a study of blood T cell repertoires in COVID-19 (dated by TCRdb to 2019 to 2021). Library construction relied on the immunoSEQ multiplex PCR assay. The immuneACCESS repertoire file appears here via TCRdb, limited to in-frame rearrangements. These files lack a portion of the clones; in checked studies, under half of the deficit traces to unresolved V genes, and the cause of the others is not known. The sample includes about 310,000 clones, with around 91% observed a single time. Roughly 1% of the sample is in the top ten clones. The sequencing sample was made of peripheral blood. The source is a woman between 40 and 50 years old with COVID-19, enrolled during active disease.

The chain recombines TRBV7-2 with TRBJ2-7, with TRBD1 as a possible D gene (5 bases). The CDR3 loop spans 13 amino acids. Germline assignment: CDR1 SGHTA and CDR2 FQGNSA. The V end was cut by 2 bases, the J end by 9 bases, with 14 bases between. CDR3 DNA sequence: TGTGCCAGCAGCTTAAACTGGGGCGGTGGGCAGTACTTC. Translated, it gives CASSLNWGGGQYF.

This sequence joins TRBV2 and TRBJ2-3; 9 bases fit TRBD1. CDR1 and CDR2 (germline): SNHLY, FYNNEI. This CDR3 is built from 17 residues. With V trimmed by 7 bases and J by 2 bases, 13 bases remained unmatched. The CDR3 coding sequence is TGTGCCAGCAACGCCCCGGGACAGGGAGGGACCACAGATACGCAGTATTTT. Amino acids: CASNAPGQGGTTDTQYF.